This T cell receptor (beta chain) was sequenced for a study of shared clonotypes between healthy human individuals. Points from the study as a whole: Naive subsets typically showed greater estimated richness than memory subsets.

Germline lookup yields CDR1 SGHTA and CDR2 FQGNSA. The CDR3 is 15 amino acids. V was pared by 5 bases and J by 5 bases, with 9 bases of the junction left unmatched. Data came from immunoSEQ multiplex PCR; TCRdb stores just in-frame clones and leaves some out. The data show about 2.1 million clones, approximately 92% seen once. Points on this clone: Antigen specificity is unknown.

Naive CD8 cells were CD45RO-negative, positively selected for CCR7, excluding terminally differentiated effector memory CD45RA+ cells. Sequencing was carried out using naive CD8+ T cells from PBMCs. The sequence derives from a man aged 18 to 30 in good health. Some clones in this sample may be carry-over from other donors' samples. The chain has TRBV7-2 and TRBJ2-3; 8 bases match TRBD2. The CDR3 nucleotides read TGTGCCAGCAGCCAGTGGCGGGAGGCCGAAGATACGCAGTATTTT. Its translation: CASSQWREAEDTQYF.